These T cell receptor beta chains were read from a single sample in a study of blood T cell repertoires in COVID-19. The repertoire was sequenced with immunoSEQ multiplex PCR; TCRdb's copy has only in-frame clones and lacks some. The table includes around 180,000 clones, more than 80% detected once. The sample consisted of peripheral blood. These receptors all come from an elderly woman with COVID-19, enrolled during active disease. Each CDR3 is given with its conserved first and last residue. The D gene is left open where the match is weak. For some rows the clone size is stated as once, few or many, or as a class when expanded; others skip it.

TRBD2	TRBV5-5	TRBJ2-1	NA	CASSGGLAGGPSKPQFF	TGTGCCAGCAGCGGGGGACTAGCGGGAGGCCCCTCCAAACCGCAGTTCTTC
NA	TRBV19	TRBJ2-1	NA	CASSGGSARSNEQFF	TGTGCCAGTAGTGGGGGGTCCGCTCGGAGCAATGAGCAGTTCTTC
NA	TRBV15	TRBJ2-2	NA	CATSRDSFGTGELFF	TGTGCCACCAGCAGAGATTCTTTCGGCACCGGGGAGCTGTTTTTT
NA	TRBV3-1/TRBV3-2	TRBJ2-3	few	CASSQDPGPTDTQYF	TGTGCCAGCAGCCAAGACCCAGGGCCCACAGATACGCAGTATTTT
NA	TRBV5-1	TRBJ2-3	NA	CASSLGWGRSTDTQYF	TGCGCCAGCAGCTTGGGGTGGGGGCGAAGCACAGATACGCAGTATTTT
TRBD2	TRBV7-2	TRBJ2-5	NA	CASSLASGRETQYF	TGTGCCAGCAGCTTAGCCAGCGGGAGGGAGACCCAGTACTTC
TRBD1	TRBV19	TRBJ1-6	NA	CASRRQGNSPLHF	TGTGCCAGTCGACGACAGGGGAATTCACCCCTCCACTTT
NA	TRBV18	TRBJ1-2	NA	CASSPGQPNYGYTF	TGTGCCAGCTCACCGGGACAACCTAACTATGGCTACACCTTC
NA	TRBV28	TRBJ1-4	NA	CASSHFGGRNEKLFF	TGTGCCAGCAGCCACTTCGGGGGGCGAAACGAAAAACTGTTTTTT
NA	TRBV30	TRBJ2-1	once	CAWRWGTSSYNEQFF	TGTGCCTGGAGATGGGGGACAAGCTCCTACAATGAGCAGTTCTTC
NA	TRBV7-2	TRBJ1-2	NA	CASSFGGHGYTF	TGTGCCAGCAGCTTCGGGGGTCATGGCTACACCTTC
NA	TRBV19	TRBJ1-1	NA	CASSFGGTEAFF	TGTGCCAGTAGTTTCGGGGGCACTGAAGCTTTCTTT
TRBD1	TRBV2	TRBJ2-1	NA	CASSVVSGQGAYNEQFF	TGTGCCAGCAGTGTTGTGTCGGGACAGGGGGCTTACAATGAGCAGTTCTTC
TRBD1	TRBV9	TRBJ1-6	NA	CASSPPGQGNSPLHF	TGTGCCAGCAGCCCCCCGGGACAGGGGAATTCACCCCTCCACTTT
TRBD1	TRBV4-1	TRBJ2-3	once	CASSPGTGADTQYF	TGCGCCAGCAGCCCTGGGACAGGGGCAGATACGCAGTATTTT
TRBD1	TRBV10-3	TRBJ2-3	once	CAISADWDRAGWDTQYF	TGTGCCATCAGTGCCGACTGGGACAGGGCTGGGTGGGATACGCAGTATTTT
NA	TRBV7-3	TRBJ2-5	NA	CASRLEEETQYF	TGTGCCAGCAGACTAGAAGAAGAGACCCAGTACTTC
NA	TRBV5-6	TRBJ2-3	NA	CASSLGPVGADTQYF	TGTGCCAGCAGCTTGGGCCCCGTTGGGGCGGATACGCAGTATTTT
TRBD2	TRBV24-1	TRBJ2-5	NA	CATSDRTSGGSQGTQYF	TGTGCCACCAGTGACCGAACTAGCGGGGGTTCCCAAGGGACCCAGTACTTC
NA	TRBV3-1/TRBV3-2	TRBJ2-5	NA	CASSLRTAPRETQYF	TGTGCCAGCAGCCTTCGGACTGCTCCCAGGGAGACCCAGTACTTC
TRBD1	TRBV6-5	TRBJ1-2	NA	CASNRDSVGGYTF	TGTGCCAGCAACCGGGACAGCGTCGGGGGCTACACCTTC
TRBD2	TRBV4-2	TRBJ2-7	NA	CASSGRDSYEQYF	TGTGCCAGCAGCGGGAGGGACTCCTACGAGCAGTACTTC
NA	TRBV4-1	TRBJ1-4	NA	CASSQRSNPGDEKLFF	TGCGCCAGCAGCCAAAGAAGTAACCCGGGGGATGAAAAACTGTTTTTT
NA	TRBV10-3	TRBJ1-6	NA	CAISESEGIANSPLHF	TGTGCCATCAGTGAGTCAGAGGGAATTGCGAATTCACCCCTCCACTTT
NA	TRBV12-3/TRBV12-4	TRBJ2-2	once	CAWEGDTGELFF	TGTGCCTGGGAAGGGGACACCGGGGAGCTGTTTTTT
NA	TRBV10-3	TRBJ2-7	NA	CAISGSGYEQYF	TGTGCCATCAGTGGAAGCGGCTACGAGCAGTACTTC
TRBD1	TRBV5-1	TRBJ1-1	NA	CASSIDRDTEAFF	TGCGCCAGCAGCATAGACAGGGACACTGAAGCTTTCTTT
NA	TRBV6-5	TRBJ2-2	NA	CASSYSRETGELFF	TGTGCCAGCAGTTACTCGAGAGAGACCGGGGAGCTGTTTTTT
TRBD2	TRBV19	TRBJ2-1	once	CASSGSGGPGSSYNEQFF	TGTGCCAGTAGTGGTAGCGGGGGGCCTGGAAGCTCCTACAATGAGCAGTTCTTC
TRBD1	TRBV28	TRBJ1-2	NA	CASSPGGLYGYTF	TGTGCCAGCAGCCCAGGGGGTCTATATGGCTACACCTTC
TRBD2	TRBV27	TRBJ2-3	NA	CASSLGPAGGADTQYF	TGTGCCAGCAGTTTGGGACCAGCGGGAGGGGCAGATACGCAGTATTTT
NA	TRBV6-1	TRBJ1-4	once	CASSEWAGGAGEKLFF	TGTGCCAGCAGTGAGTGGGCAGGAGGGGCGGGTGAAAAACTGTTTTTT
NA	TRBV18	TRBJ2-1	NA	CASSPGGQETSSYNEQFF	TGTGCCAGCTCACCGGGGGGTCAAGAGACCAGCTCCTACAATGAGCAGTTCTTC
NA	TRBV5-1	TRBJ2-7	NA	CASSRGSYLQGTQTYEQYF	TGCGCCAGCAGCAGGGGTAGCTACTTACAGGGTACCCAAACCTACGAGCAGTACTTC
NA	TRBV19	TRBJ1-5	NA	CASSIGTVGSQPQHF	TGTGCCAGTAGTATAGGGACTGTGGGCAGTCAGCCCCAGCATTTT
NA	TRBV21-1	TRBJ1-6	NA	CASRFEGTGVRSPLHF	TGTGCCAGCAGATTCGAGGGGACAGGGGTGAGGTCACCCCTCCACTTT
NA	TRBV28	TRBJ2-7	NA	CASSFRLGSYEQYF	TGTGCCAGCAGTTTCCGACTAGGTTCCTACGAGCAGTACTTC
NA	TRBV6-6	TRBJ1-1	NA	CASSRDGGGNTEAFF	TGTGCCAGCAGTCGGGACGGAGGAGGGAACACTGAAGCTTTCTTT
TRBD1	TRBV5-1	TRBJ1-2	NA	CASSRGTAHYGYTF	TGCGCCAGCAGCAGAGGGACAGCTCACTATGGCTACACCTTC
NA	TRBV28	TRBJ2-5	NA	CASSLGWGRETQYF	TGTGCCAGCAGTTTGGGGTGGGGCCGGGAGACCCAGTACTTC
TRBD2	TRBV18	TRBJ2-7	NA	CASSLTGGWTYEQYF	TGTGCCAGCTCGCTGACCGGGGGGTGGACCTACGAGCAGTACTTC
NA	TRBV6-1	TRBJ1-5	NA	CASSEWDTREDQPQHF	TGTGCCAGCAGTGAATGGGACACGAGGGAAGATCAGCCCCAGCATTTT
TRBD1	TRBV29-1	TRBJ1-2	NA	CSVPSGTGKYYGYTF	TGCAGCGTACCTTCCGGGACAGGGAAGTACTATGGCTACACCTTC
NA	TRBV12-3/TRBV12-4	TRBJ2-2	NA	CASSFSWTGELFF	TGTGCCAGCAGTTTTAGCTGGACCGGGGAGCTGTTTTTT
NA	TRBV29-1	TRBJ1-1	few	CSVGQVTNTEAFF	TGCAGCGTTGGACAGGTGACGAACACTGAAGCTTTCTTT
TRBD1	TRBV5-5	TRBJ2-1	NA	CASSFTGGLSYNEQFF	TGTGCCAGCAGCTTCACAGGGGGTCTCTCCTACAATGAGCAGTTCTTC
NA	TRBV6-5	TRBJ1-1	NA	CASSQGLTEAFF	TGTGCCAGCAGCCAGGGATTAACTGAAGCTTTCTTT
NA	TRBV6-5	TRBJ2-5	NA	CASRPTAQETQYF	TGTGCCAGCAGGCCGACAGCTCAAGAGACCCAGTACTTC
NA	TRBV6-5	TRBJ1-1	NA	CASSYSRGLTEAFF	TGTGCCAGCAGTTACTCGCGTGGACTCACTGAAGCTTTCTTT
TRBD1	TRBV29-1	TRBJ1-2	NA	CSVVPQGENYGYTF	TGCAGCGTTGTACCCCAGGGGGAGAACTATGGCTACACCTTC
NA	TRBV7-9	TRBJ2-6	NA	CASSLRSGANVLTF	TGTGCCAGCAGTCTTCGCTCTGGGGCCAACGTCCTGACTTTC
NA	TRBV19	TRBJ1-5	NA	CASSIGGGWRSNQPQHF	TGTGCCAGTAGTATAGGCGGCGGGTGGCGGAGCAATCAGCCCCAGCATTTT
NA	TRBV5-4	TRBJ1-1	NA	CASSLNSGREAEAFF	TGTGCCAGCAGCTTAAATTCGGGAAGAGAGGCTGAAGCTTTCTTT
TRBD2	TRBV27	TRBJ2-3	many	CASSLLAGGTDTQYF	TGTGCCAGCAGTTTATTAGCGGGGGGCACAGATACGCAGTATTTT
TRBD1	TRBV4-2	TRBJ1-5	NA	CASSQIQGNQPQHF	TGTGCCAGCAGCCAGATACAGGGGAATCAGCCCCAGCATTTT
TRBD1	TRBV5-1	TRBJ1-1	NA	CASSPWTGNTEAFF	TGCGCCAGCAGCCCTTGGACAGGGAACACTGAAGCTTTCTTT
NA	TRBV4-1	TRBJ2-2	few	CASSQRLVGVTNTGELFF	TGCGCCAGCAGCCAAAGGCTGGTGGGAGTGACGAACACCGGGGAGCTGTTTTTT
TRBD2	TRBV19	TRBJ2-1	NA	CASSMASGSHNEQFF	TGTGCCAGTAGTATGGCTAGCGGGAGCCACAATGAGCAGTTCTTC